This TCR beta chain was profiled in a study of blood T cell repertoires in COVID-19. Overall study: COVID-19 samples from acute and convalescent phases originated in the United States, Italy and Spain. The analysed material was cDNA or gDNA that came from T cells, B-cell-depleted T cells, or PBMCs.

Per the original data handling: Scientists estimated how many nucleated cells there were by amplifying reference gene primers. The repertoire was sequenced with immunoSEQ multiplex PCR; TCRdb's copy has only in-frame clones and lacks some. The DNA was the basis for D and trimming; V, J and clone size are from that table. The sample consists of 390,000 or so clones, roughly nine tenths of them appearing once. Seattle's cohort entered during active infection and was followed longitudinally. V dropped 4 bases and J dropped 0 bases, with 9 bases sitting between them. This CDR3 is 15 amino acids long. Per the germline V gene, CDR1 is MNHEY and CDR2 is SVGAGI.

This receptor was identified in a woman in her thirties with COVID-19, enrolled during active disease. Sequencing used peripheral blood. The chain links TRBV6-5 to TRBJ1-4; D is ambiguous. For the CDR3, the DNA is TGTGCCAGCAGTTTCTACGGGGCAACTAATGAAAAACTGTTTTTT. Translated: CASSFYGATNEKLFF.